This T cell receptor (beta chain) was recorded in a study of cytomegalovirus exposure and HLA in healthy donors. The PCR used 60 Vbeta and 13 Jbeta primers. The table came from immunoSEQ multiplex PCR; TCRdb's copy has only in-frame clones and leaves some out. The sample includes some 190,000 clones, roughly four fifths of them seen just once. V dropped 6 bases and J dropped 4 bases, with 10 bases sitting between them. The CDR3 is 12 amino acids. The germline V gene encodes CDR1 MNHEY and CDR2 SVGAGI. This clone was detected only once. The chain joins TRBV6-5 to TRBJ2-7, with D possibly being TRBD1 (6 bases). Sequencing was done on a sample of PBMCs. The receptor comes from a man aged 18-30 years in good health and CMV-seronegative. The CDR3 loop reads CASSLQGYEQYF. CDR3 DNA sequence: TGTGCCAGCAGCCTACAGGGTTACGAGCAGTACTTC.